This T cell receptor beta chain appears in the sequencing data of a study of cytomegalovirus exposure and HLA in healthy donors. Per the germline V gene, CDR1 is MNHEY and CDR2 is SMNVEV (reference sequence). Trimming shortened V by 2 bases and J by 0 bases, and 4 bases separated the two germline ends. CDR3 size: 13 residues. Comment on this clone: Other DNA sequences in the sample encode the same CDR3.

Primers for the PCR totalled 60 Vbeta and 13 Jbeta. Profiled with immunoSEQ multiplex PCR; TCRdb holds only in-frame clones, not every one. The sample records 200,000 to 250,000 clones, over 65% being singletons. The sequenced material came from PBMCs. The chain combines TRBV27 with TRBJ1-1; D gene unclear. The receptor comes from a man between 18 and 35 years old in good health and CMV-seronegative. The CDR3 DNA is TGTGCCAGCAGTTTAGAGTTGAACACTGAAGCTTTCTTT. It translates to CASSLELNTEAFF.